This record concerns one T cell receptor (beta chain) sequence. Its antigen remains unidentified. This sample is drawn from a study of T-cell reconstitution after alpha-beta-depleted transplantation in children. Unique molecular identifiers were used to barcode this TCRbeta library. MiXCR, applied by TCRdb to the PCR reads, yields one record per CDR3 protein. The sample lists just over 950,000 distinct CDR3 sequences, about 30% occurring once. V was clipped by 5 bases and J by 6 bases, with 19 bases between them. The CDR3 loop spans 14 amino acids. Looked up from germline, CDR1 is DFQATT and CDR2 is SNEGSKA (reference sequence). Study-wide points: Expanded clones from the graft, numbering several hundred, reportedly supplied alpha-beta T cells about two months after transplant.

This TCR was sampled from a boy under three years old who had a stem cell transplant for SCID, so the T cells may come from the graft donor. This rearrangement joins TRBV20-1 to TRBJ1-1; D gene unclear. The input for sequencing was PBMCs, mostly from graft donor cells, taken 360 days after TCRalphabeta/CD19-depleted stem cell transplant. CDR3 residues: CSAPLRVGDAEAFF. CDR3 DNA sequence: TGCAGTGCTCCTTTAAGGGTGGGTGACGCTGAAGCTTTCTTT.